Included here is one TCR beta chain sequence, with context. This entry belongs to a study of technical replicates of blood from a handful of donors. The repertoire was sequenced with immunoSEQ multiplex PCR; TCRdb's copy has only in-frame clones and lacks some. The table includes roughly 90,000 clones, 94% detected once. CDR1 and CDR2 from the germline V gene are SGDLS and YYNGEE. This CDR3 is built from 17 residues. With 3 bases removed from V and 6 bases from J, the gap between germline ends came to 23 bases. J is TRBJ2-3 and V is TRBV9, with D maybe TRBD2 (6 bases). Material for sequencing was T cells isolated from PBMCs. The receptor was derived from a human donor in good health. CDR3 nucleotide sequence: TGTGCCAGCAGCGAGGACGGAGGGCAGGTCAACTCGGATACGCAGTATTTT. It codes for CASSEDGGQVNSDTQYF.